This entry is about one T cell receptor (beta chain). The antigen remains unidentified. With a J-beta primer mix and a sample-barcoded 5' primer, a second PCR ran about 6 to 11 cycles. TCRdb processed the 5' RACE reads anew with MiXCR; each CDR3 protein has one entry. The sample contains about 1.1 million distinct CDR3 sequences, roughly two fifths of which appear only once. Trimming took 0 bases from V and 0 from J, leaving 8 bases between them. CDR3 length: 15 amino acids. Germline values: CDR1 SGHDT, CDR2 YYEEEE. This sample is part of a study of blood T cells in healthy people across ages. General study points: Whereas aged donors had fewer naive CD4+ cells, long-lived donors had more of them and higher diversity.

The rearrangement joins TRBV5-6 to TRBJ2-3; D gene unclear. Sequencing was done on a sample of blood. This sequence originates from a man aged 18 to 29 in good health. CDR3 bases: TGTGCCAGCAGCTTGGGACTGACTAGCACAGATACGCAGTATTTT. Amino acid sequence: CASSLGLTSTDTQYF.